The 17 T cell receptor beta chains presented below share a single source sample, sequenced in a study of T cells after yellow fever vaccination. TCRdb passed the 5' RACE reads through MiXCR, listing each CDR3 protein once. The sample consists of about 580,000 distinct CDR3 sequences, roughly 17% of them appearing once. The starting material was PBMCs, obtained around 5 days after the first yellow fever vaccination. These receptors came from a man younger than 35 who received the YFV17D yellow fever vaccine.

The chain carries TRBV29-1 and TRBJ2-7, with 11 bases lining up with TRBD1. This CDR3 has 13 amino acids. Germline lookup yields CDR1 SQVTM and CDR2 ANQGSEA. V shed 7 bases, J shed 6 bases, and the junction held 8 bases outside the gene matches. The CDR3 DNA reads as TGCAGCGCGGTGGACAGGGGGCGGACCGAGCAGTACTTC. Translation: CSAVDRGRTEQYF.

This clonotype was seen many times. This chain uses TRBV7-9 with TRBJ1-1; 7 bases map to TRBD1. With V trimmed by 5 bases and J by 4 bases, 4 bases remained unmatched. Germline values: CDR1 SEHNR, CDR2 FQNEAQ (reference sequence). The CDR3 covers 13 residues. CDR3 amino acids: CASSPDRATEAFF. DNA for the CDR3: TGTGCCAGCAGCCCCGACAGGGCCACTGAAGCTTTCTTT.

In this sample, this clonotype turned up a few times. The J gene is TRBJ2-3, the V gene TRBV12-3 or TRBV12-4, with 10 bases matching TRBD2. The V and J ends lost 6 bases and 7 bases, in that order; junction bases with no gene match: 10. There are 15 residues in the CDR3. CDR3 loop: CASRPGLAPWNTQYF. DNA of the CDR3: TGTGCCAGCAGACCGGGACTAGCGCCGTGGAATACGCAGTATTTT.

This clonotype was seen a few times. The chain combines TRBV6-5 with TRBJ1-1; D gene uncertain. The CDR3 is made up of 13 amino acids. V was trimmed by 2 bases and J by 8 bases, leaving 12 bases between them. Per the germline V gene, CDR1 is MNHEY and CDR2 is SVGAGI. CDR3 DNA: TGTGCCAGCAGTTACCGGGATCAAGGGGAAGCTTTCTTT. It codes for CASSYRDQGEAFF.

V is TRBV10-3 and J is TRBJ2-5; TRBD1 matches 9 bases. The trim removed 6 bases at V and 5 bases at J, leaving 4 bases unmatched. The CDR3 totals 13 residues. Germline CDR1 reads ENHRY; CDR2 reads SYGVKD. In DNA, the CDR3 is TGTGCCATCAGCCGGACAGGGGACGAGACCCAGTACTTC. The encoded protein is CAISRTGDETQYF.

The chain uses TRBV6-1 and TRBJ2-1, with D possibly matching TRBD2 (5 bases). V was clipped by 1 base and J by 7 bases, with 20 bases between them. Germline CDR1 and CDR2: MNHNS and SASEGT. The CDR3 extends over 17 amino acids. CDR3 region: CASSEESVYSEGNEQFF. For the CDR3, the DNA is TGTGCCAGCAGTGAAGAGAGCGTGTACAGTGAGGGAAATGAGCAGTTCTTC.

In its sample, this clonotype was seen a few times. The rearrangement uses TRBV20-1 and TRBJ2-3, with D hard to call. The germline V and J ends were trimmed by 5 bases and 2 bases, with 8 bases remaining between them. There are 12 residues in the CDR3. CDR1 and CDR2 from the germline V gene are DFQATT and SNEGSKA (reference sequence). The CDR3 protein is CSAPRLTDTQYF. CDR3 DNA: TGCAGTGCTCCGCGTCTCACAGATACGCAGTATTTT.

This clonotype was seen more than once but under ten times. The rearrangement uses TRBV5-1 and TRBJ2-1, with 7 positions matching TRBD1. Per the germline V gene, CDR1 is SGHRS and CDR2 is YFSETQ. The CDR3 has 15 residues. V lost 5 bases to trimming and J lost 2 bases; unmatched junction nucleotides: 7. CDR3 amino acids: CASSHGTATYNEQFF. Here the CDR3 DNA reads TGCGCCAGCAGTCACGGGACAGCCACCTACAATGAGCAGTTCTTC.

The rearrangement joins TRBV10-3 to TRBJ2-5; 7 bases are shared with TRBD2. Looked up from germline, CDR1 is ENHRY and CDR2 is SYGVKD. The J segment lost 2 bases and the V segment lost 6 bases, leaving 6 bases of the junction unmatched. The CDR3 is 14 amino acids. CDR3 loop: CAIRGREAQETQYF. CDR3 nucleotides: TGTGCCATCAGGGGCCGGGAGGCGCAAGAGACCCAGTACTTC.

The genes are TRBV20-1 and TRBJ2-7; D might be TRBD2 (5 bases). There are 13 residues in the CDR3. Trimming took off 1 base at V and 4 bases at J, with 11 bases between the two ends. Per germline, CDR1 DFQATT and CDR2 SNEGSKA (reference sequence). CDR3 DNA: TGCAGTGCTAGAGGCCGCCCGGGGTACGAGCAGTACGTC. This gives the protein CSARGRPGYEQYV.

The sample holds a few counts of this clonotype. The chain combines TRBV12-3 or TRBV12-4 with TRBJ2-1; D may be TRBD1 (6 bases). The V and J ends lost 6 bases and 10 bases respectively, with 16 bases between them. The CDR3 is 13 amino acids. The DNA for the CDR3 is TGTGCCAGCAGCCATACCGGGACAAAGGAGCAGTTCTTC. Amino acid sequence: CASSHTGTKEQFF.

The CDR3 DNA reads TGCGCCAGCAGCCAAGCGACAGGGGTTCCTCACGAGCAGTACTTC. Translating it yields CASSQATGVPHEQYF. V is TRBV4-3 and J is TRBJ2-7; 8 bases are a match to TRBD1. V lost 1 base to trimming and J lost 5 bases; unmatched junction nucleotides: 7. CDR3 length: 15 residues. Germline V CDR1 and CDR2: LGHNA, YSLEER.

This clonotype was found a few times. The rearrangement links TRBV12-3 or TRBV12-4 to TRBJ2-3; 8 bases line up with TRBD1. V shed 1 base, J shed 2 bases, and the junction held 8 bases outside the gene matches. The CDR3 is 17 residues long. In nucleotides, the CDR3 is TGTGCCAGCAGTTTAGGCCTCCAGGGGGCGGCCACAGATACGCAGTATTTT. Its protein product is CASSLGLQGAATDTQYF.

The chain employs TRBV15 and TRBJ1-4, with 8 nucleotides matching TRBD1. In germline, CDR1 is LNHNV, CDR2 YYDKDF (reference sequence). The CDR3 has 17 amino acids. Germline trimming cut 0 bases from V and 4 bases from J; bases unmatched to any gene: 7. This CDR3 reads CATSREPGGGGNEKLFF. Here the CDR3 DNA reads TGTGCCACCAGCAGAGAGCCAGGGGGCGGTGGTAATGAAAAACTGTTTTTT.

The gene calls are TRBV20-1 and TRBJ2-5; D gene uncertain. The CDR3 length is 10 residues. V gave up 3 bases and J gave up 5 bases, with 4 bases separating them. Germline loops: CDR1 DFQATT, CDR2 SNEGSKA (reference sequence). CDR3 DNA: TGCAGTGCTAGGGCGGAGACCCAGTACTTC. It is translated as CSARAETQYF.

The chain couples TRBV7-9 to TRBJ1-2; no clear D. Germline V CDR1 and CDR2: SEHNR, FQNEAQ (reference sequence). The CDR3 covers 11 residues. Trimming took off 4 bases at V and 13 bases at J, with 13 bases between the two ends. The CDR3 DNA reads TGTGCCAGCAGCTCCGGTGGAGACTGCACCTTC. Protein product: CASSSGGDCTF.

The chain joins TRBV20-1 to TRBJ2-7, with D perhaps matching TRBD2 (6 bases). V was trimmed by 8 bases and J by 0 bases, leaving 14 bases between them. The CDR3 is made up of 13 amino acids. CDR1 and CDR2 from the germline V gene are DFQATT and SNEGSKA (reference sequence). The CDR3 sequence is CSPRDRFSYEQYF. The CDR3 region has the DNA TGCAGTCCGCGGGACCGCTTCTCCTACGAGCAGTACTTC.